A selection of T cell receptor beta chains follows, all from one sample in a study of T-cell reconstitution after alpha-beta-depleted transplantation in children. TCRdb re-called the PCR reads with MiXCR, one entry per CDR3 protein. The sample records some 590,000 distinct CDR3 sequences, roughly a tenth being singletons. The input for sequencing was PBMCs from the stem cell graft donor, taken from the stem cell graft. These receptors all come from a human donor who donated a stem cell graft to a child with acute myeloid leukemia. Both conserved end residues are part of each CDR3. The D gene is left open where the match is weak. Size values are once, few and many counts, or a class for expanded clones, and some rows have none.

len | j_gene | v_gene | d_gene | abundance | CDR3nt | CDR3aa
13 | TRBJ1-2 | TRBV7-2 | . | few | TGTGCCAGCAGCTTAGTAAGGTGGGATGGCTACACCTTC | CASSLVRWDGYTF
15 | TRBJ1-4 | TRBV7-2 | TRBD1 | . | TGTGCCAGCAGCCTCAGGACAGGGGGTTCTGAAAAACTGTTTTTT | CASSLRTGGSEKLFF
14 | TRBJ1-5 | TRBV10-3 | . | . | TGTGCCATCAGTGAGTCGGATAGAAATCAGCCCCAGCATTTT | CAISESDRNQPQHF
15 | TRBJ2-7 | TRBV7-9 | TRBD2 | many | TGTGCCAGCAGCTTCCAGACTAGCGGGAGCGGCGAGCAGTACTTC | CASSFQTSGSGEQYF
16 | TRBJ1-5 | TRBV6-5 | TRBD1 | . | TGTGCCAGCAGTTACTCGACAGGGGGAGGGAATCAGCCCCAGCATTTT | CASSYSTGGGNQPQHF
11 | TRBJ2-7 | TRBV7-9 | . | many | TGTGCCAGTCAGCTTAACTACGAGCAGTACTTC | CASQLNYEQYF
13 | TRBJ2-1 | TRBV11-2 | . | . | TGTGCCAGCAGCTTAGATGGGAGGATTAAGCAGTTCTTC | CASSLDGRIKQFF
14 | TRBJ2-1 | TRBV6-2/TRBV6-3 | TRBD2 | few | TGTGCCAGCAGTTACTCGCGACTAGCGGGAGCGCAGTTCTTC | CASSYSRLAGAQFF
15 | TRBJ2-5 | TRBV28 | TRBD2 | once | TGTGCCAGCAGTCGTAGCGGGAGCGCTCAAGGGACCCAGTACTTC | CASSRSGSAQGTQYF
18 | TRBJ2-1 | TRBV20-1 | TRBD2 | many | TGCAGTGCTAGTCCCTCTCGACTAGCGGGAGTAGCCTACAATGAGCAGTTCTTC | CSASPSRLAGVAYNEQFF
15 | TRBJ2-2 | TRBV29-1 | TRBD2 | few | TGCAGCGTTACGGGACTAGCGGGGAACACCGGGGAGCTGTTTTTT | CSVTGLAGNTGELFF
16 | TRBJ1-4 | TRBV7-9 | TRBD1 | many | TGTGCCAGCAGCTTAGACGGACAGGGTTACGGTGAAAAACTGTTTTTT | CASSLDGQGYGEKLFF
16 | TRBJ2-5 | TRBV7-8 | TRBD2 | many | TGTGCCAGCAGCTCGGGGGCGGGAGGGCTTTCAGAGACCCAGTACTTC | CASSSGAGGLSETQYF
15 | TRBJ2-6 | TRBV6-2/TRBV6-3 | . | . | TGTGCCAGCAGTGACCGGGGCGCTGGGGCCAACGTCCTGACTTTC | CASSDRGAGANVLTF
16 | TRBJ2-2 | TRBV6-2/TRBV6-3 | . | . | TGTGCCACCCTACTGAGAGGGGGAGCGAACACCGGGGAGCTGTTTTTT | CATLLRGGANTGELFF
15 | TRBJ2-1 | TRBV5-4 | . | many | TGTGCCAGCAGCCCTAGGTCGGGGGCTCTGGAGGAGCAGTTCTTC | CASSPRSGALEEQFF
15 | TRBJ1-3 | TRBV20-1 | TRBD1 | many | TGCAGTGCTAGAGAGGACAGGGGGCCTGGAAACACCATATATTTT | CSAREDRGPGNTIYF
16 | TRBJ2-1 | TRBV28 | . | few | TGTGCCAGCAGTGCCTTAAGAGGGGTGGGCCTAATGGAGCAGTTCTTC | CASSALRGVGLMEQFF
15 | TRBJ1-6 | TRBV28 | TRBD1 | many | TGTGCCAGCAGTTCTCGGACAGGGAAGGGTTCACCCCTCCACTTT | CASSSRTGKGSPLHF
15 | TRBJ2-3 | TRBV9 | . | . | TGTGCCAGCAGCGTAGGGGGACGGAACACAGATACGCAGTATTTT | CASSVGGRNTDTQYF
13 | TRBJ2-2 | TRBV5-5 | . | many | TGTGCCAGCAGCCCTATAGGGGCCGGGGAGCTGTTTTTT | CASSPIGAGELFF
15 | TRBJ2-1 | TRBV29-1 | TRBD2 | . | TGCAGCGTTGACCGAGCGGGAGGTTCCTACAATGAGCAGTTCTTC | CSVDRAGGSYNEQFF
12 | TRBJ2-7 | TRBV11-2 | . | . | TGTGCCAGCAGCTTAGTACTGGACGAGCAGTACTTC | CASSLVLDEQYF
11 | TRBJ2-5 | TRBV7-2 | . | many | TGTGCCAGCAGTTTATCGGAGACCCAGTACTTC | CASSLSETQYF
17 | TRBJ2-3 | TRBV7-2 | TRBD1 | few | TGTGCCAGCAGCCCAGTACCGGGACAGGGTATAACAGATACGCAGTATTTT | CASSPVPGQGITDTQYF
14 | TRBJ1-3 | TRBV29-1 | . | . | TGCAGCGTTGAAGACCAGGCCTCTGGAAACACCATATATTTT | CSVEDQASGNTIYF
14 | TRBJ2-7 | TRBV18 | . | few | TGTGCCAGCTCACCCGGACGAGGAGGCCACGAGCAGTACTTC | CASSPGRGGHEQYF
15 | TRBJ2-3 | TRBV28 | TRBD2 | few | TGTGCCAGCAGGATTAGCGGGAGGGTTGCCGATACGCAGTATTTT | CASRISGRVADTQYF
12 | TRBJ2-7 | TRBV18 | . | . | TGTGCCAGCTCACCCCATAGGGACGAGCAGTACTTC | CASSPHRDEQYF
15 | TRBJ2-1 | TRBV12-3/TRBV12-4 | . | few | TGTGCCAGCAGTCCAGTTTCTGGTACCTACAATGAGCAGTTCTTC | CASSPVSGTYNEQFF
14 | TRBJ2-7 | TRBV7-9 | TRBD2 | few | TGTGCCAGCAGCTTGGCTAGCGGCCGCTACGAGCAGTACTTC | CASSLASGRYEQYF
16 | TRBJ2-5 | TRBV12-3/TRBV12-4 | TRBD2 | few | TGTGCCAGCACCCCGCCGGGGGGAGGTAGCGGAGAGACCCAGTACTTC | CASTPPGGGSGETQYF
14 | TRBJ2-1 | TRBV20-1 | TRBD1 | . | TGCAGTGCCCCGAGACAGGGATGGTACAATGAGCAGTTCTTC | CSAPRQGWYNEQFF
13 | TRBJ2-7 | TRBV5-5 | TRBD1 | many | TGTGCCAGCAGCGCGGACAGGCTCTACGAGCAGTACTTC | CASSADRLYEQYF
16 | TRBJ2-1 | TRBV6-5 | . | few | TGTGCCAGCAGTTACAATACGAAGACCGCCTACAATGAGCAGTTCTTC | CASSYNTKTAYNEQFF
17 | TRBJ2-6 | TRBV4-2 | . | . | TGTGCCAGCAGCCAAGATGAAGGGAGCTCTGGGGCCAACGTCCTGACTTTC | CASSQDEGSSGANVLTF
16 | TRBJ2-1 | TRBV7-2 | TRBD2 | . | TGTGCCAGCAGCTTCCCACTAGCGGGAGTGGACAATGAGCAGTTCTTC | CASSFPLAGVDNEQFF
12 | TRBJ1-1 | TRBV29-1 | . | many | TGCAGCGTTTCCCCGACGCGGACTGAAGCTTTCTTT | CSVSPTRTEAFF
13 | TRBJ2-7 | TRBV29-1 | . | many | TGCAGCGTGACAGGTGCTGGATCTTACGAGCAGTACTTC | CSVTGAGSYEQYF
16 | TRBJ2-1 | TRBV5-1 | . | many | TGCGCCAGCAGCTATAGAGACGGGAGTCCCTACAATGAGCAGTTCTTC | CASSYRDGSPYNEQFF
16 | TRBJ1-1 | TRBV6-2/TRBV6-3 | TRBD1 | few | TGTGCCAGCAGTCCGACAGGGGGTTGGATGAACACTGAAGCTTTCTTT | CASSPTGGWMNTEAFF
15 | TRBJ2-2 | TRBV20-1 | TRBD2 | many | TGCAGTGCCCCGACTAGCGGGAGCGCCACCGGGGAGCTGTTTTTT | CSAPTSGSATGELFF
15 | TRBJ2-5 | TRBV19 | TRBD1 | . | TGTGCCACTCGAGACAGGGAGAATGAGGGAGAGACCCAGTACTTC | CATRDRENEGETQYF
12 | TRBJ2-5 | TRBV30 | . | few | TGTGCCTGGAGTTCAGGGCAAGAGACCCAGTACTTC | CAWSSGQETQYF
15 | TRBJ2-3 | TRBV12-3/TRBV12-4 | TRBD1 | few | TGTGCCAGCAGAATGGTAGGACAGGCCACAGATACGCAGTATTTT | CASRMVGQATDTQYF
19 | TRBJ2-2 | TRBV9 | TRBD2 | many | TGTGCCAGCAGGGAACCGTTCCCGGCTAGCGGTACGAACACCGGGGAGCTGTTTTTT | CASREPFPASGTNTGELFF
14 | TRBJ2-7 | TRBV12-3/TRBV12-4 | TRBD2 | many | TGTGCCAGCAGTCCGGGACTAGCGACCTACGAGCAGTACTTC | CASSPGLATYEQYF
16 | TRBJ2-6 | TRBV20-1 | . | few | TGCAGTGCTAGGGGCGGGCAGAGCTCTGGGGCCAACGTCCTGACTTTC | CSARGGQSSGANVLTF
13 | TRBJ2-6 | TRBV12-3/TRBV12-4 | . | few | TGTGCCAGCAGGGCCGCCGGGGCCAACGTCCTGACTTTC | CASRAAGANVLTF
16 | TRBJ2-2 | TRBV15 | . | . | TGTGCCACCAGTCGAGGGGAGGCCAAGAACACCGGGGAGCTGTTTTTT | CATSRGEAKNTGELFF
15 | TRBJ2-2 | TRBV20-1 | . | . | TGCAGTGCTAGGATCCCCCAGCGCAACACCGGGGAGCTGTTTTTT | CSARIPQRNTGELFF
15 | TRBJ2-3 | TRBV5-1 | . | . | TGCGCCAGCAGCTCAACCGGGACATCCGGGGATACGCAGTATTTT | CASSSTGTSGDTQYF